One sample yielded the 5 T cell receptor beta chains listed below, sequenced in a study of molecular identifiers for immune sequencing clone quantification. TCRdb re-called the PCR reads with MiXCR, one entry per CDR3 protein. Of around 25,000 distinct CDR3 sequences listed, roughly 18% are singletons. The specimen was naive CD8+ T cells from blood, with Jurkat cell RNA spiked in. As for subset: FACS-sorted CD8+CD4-CCR7+CD45RA+ naive T cells. These receptors came from a human donor in good health. Some libraries in this study had Jurkat cell RNA spiked in.

Points on this clonotype: A much larger clonotype is one base distant, so this may be a read error. This chain uses TRBV7-9 with TRBJ1-5, with 7 nucleotides matching TRBD1. Trimming cost V 5 bases and J 6 bases; bases outside gene matches: 7. The germline V gene has CDR1 SEHNR and CDR2 FQNEAQ (reference sequence). The CDR3 covers 14 residues. The CDR3, as DNA: TGTGCCAGCAGCCCGGCGACAGGGCTTCAGCCCCAGCATTTT. Its translation: CASSPATGLQPQHF.

V gene TRBV6-2 or TRBV6-3 combines with J gene TRBJ2-1, with D unclear. The germline CDR1 and CDR2 sequences are MNHEY and SVGEGT. This CDR3 comprises 14 residues. The V and J ends lost 3 bases and 5 bases respectively, with 11 bases between them. The CDR3 loop is CASSYWSAHNEQFF. The CDR3 DNA reads TGTGCCAGCAGTTATTGGAGCGCGCACAATGAGCAGTTCTTC.

This clonotype was seen ten or more times. This rearrangement joins TRBV29-1 to TRBJ2-3, with 11 bases matching TRBD1. This CDR3 comprises 17 residues. With 0 bases clipped from V and 4 bases from J, the junction kept 9 bases outside the gene matches. The germline CDR1 and CDR2 sequences are SQVTM and ANQGSEA. CDR3 amino acids: CSVEEMGTGGMADTQYF. The CDR3 DNA reads TGCAGCGTTGAAGAAATGGGGACAGGGGGTATGGCAGATACGCAGTATTTT.

This clonotype was picked up many times. The rearrangement joins TRBV20-1 to TRBJ2-2, with D maybe TRBD2 (6 bases). The germline V gene has CDR1 DFQATT and CDR2 SNEGSKA (reference sequence). The CDR3 runs 15 residues. V dropped 1 base and J dropped 0 bases, with 9 bases sitting between them. The chain's CDR3 is CSARGPGANTGELFF. CDR3 sequence (DNA): TGCAGTGCTAGAGGGCCGGGGGCGAACACCGGGGAGCTGTTTTTT.

This chain connects TRBV29-1 to TRBJ2-7, with 11 bases matching TRBD2. The CDR3 runs to 13 residues. J gave up 7 bases and V 6 bases, and 8 bases lay outside the gene matches. Per germline, CDR1 SQVTM and CDR2 ANQGSEA. The CDR3, as DNA: TGCAGCGTAATAGCGGGAGGGCCGAGGGAGCAGTACTTC. It is translated as CSVIAGGPREQYF.